The 15 T cell receptor beta chains below all came from one sample that was sequenced in a study of blood T cell repertoires in COVID-19. Generated by immunoSEQ multiplex PCR, the TCRdb table keeps only in-frame clones and is missing some. The table has more than 300,000 clones, 80% to 85% seen once; the top ten hold about 4.8%. Material: PBMCs or T cells enriched from blood (not recorded which). All receptors derive from a woman aged 45-60 years who had recovered from COVID-19.

The J gene is TRBJ1-1, the V gene TRBV4-1; D is ambiguous. The CDR3 totals 13 residues. The V gene lost 4 bases and the J gene lost 1 base, with 7 bases spanning the gap. Germline CDR1 MGHRA, CDR2 YSYEKL. The CDR3 DNA reads as TGCGCCAGCAGCCCGCGGCGGAACACTGAAGCTTTCTTT. Translation: CASSPRRNTEAFF.

As DNA, the CDR3 is TGTGCCAGCAGCGAGATCGAGACTAGCGGGACTTACAATGAGCAGTTCTTC. This codes for CASSEIETSGTYNEQFF. The V gene is TRBV9, the J gene TRBJ2-1; 11 bases are a match to TRBD2. Germline V lookup: CDR1 SGDLS, CDR2 YYNGEE. V gave up 3 bases and J gave up 4 bases; unmatched junction bases: 9. CDR3 length: 17 residues.

The genes are TRBV5-8 and TRBJ1-2, with unresolved D. Germline assignment: CDR1 SGHTS and CDR2 YDEGEE. Trimming pared 7 bases from V and 5 bases from J, leaving 18 bases between. This CDR3 has 14 residues. The CDR3 DNA follows: TGTGCCAGCGCCGTCGGGGATGGGTATTATGGCTACACCTTC. This sequence encodes CASAVGDGYYGYTF. Looking up the rest from reference TRBV5-8 and TRBJ1-2 gives the full variable domain: EAGVTQSPTHLIKTRGQQATLRCSPISGHTSVYWYQQALGLGLQFLLWYDEGEERNRGNFPPRFSGRQFPNYSSELNVNALELEDSALYLCASAVGDGYYGYTFGSGTRLTVV.

This clone was picked up a small number of times. The V and J genes are TRBV6-6 and TRBJ2-2, with TRBD1 matching 8 bases. With V trimmed by 0 bases and J by 5 bases, 5 bases remained unmatched. CDR1 and CDR2 (germline): MNHNY, SVGAGI (reference sequence). CDR3 length: 16 residues. Here the CDR3 DNA reads TGTGCCAGCAGTTACTCCTGGACAGGGAGGACCGGGGAGCTGTTTTTT. It translates to CASSYSWTGRTGELFF.

The J gene is TRBJ1-2, the V gene TRBV7-2, with D hard to call. The CDR3 runs to 13 residues. The V gene's germline CDR1 is SGHTA and CDR2 FQGNSA. The V end was cut by 1 base, the J end by 3 bases, with 6 bases between. CDR3 sequence: CASSLVLDYGYTF. In DNA form, the CDR3 reads TGTGCCAGCAGCTTAGTATTAGACTATGGCTACACCTTC.

V gene TRBV10-3 combines with J gene TRBJ1-1, with a possible D match to TRBD1 (6 bases). The V gene lost 0 bases and the J gene lost 1 base, with 9 bases spanning the gap. Germline V lookup: CDR1 ENHRY, CDR2 SYGVKD. This CDR3 comprises 15 residues. CDR3: CAISESLTGNTEAFF. The CDR3 bases are TGTGCCATCAGTGAGTCGCTGACAGGGAACACTGAAGCTTTCTTT.

The J gene is TRBJ1-1, the V gene TRBV18, with D tentatively TRBD1 (6 bases). The germline CDR1 and CDR2 sequences are KGHSH and LQKENI. V lost 5 bases to trimming and J lost 5 bases, with 21 bases between them. The CDR3 is made up of 16 amino acids. CDR3 nucleotides: TGTGCCAGCTCATCAGCCCTACAGGGATTAGGTACTGAAGCTTTCTTT. This encodes CASSSALQGLGTEAFF. The whole variable domain, remainder taken from reference TRBV18 and TRBJ1-1, is NAGVMQNPRHLVRRRGQEARLRCSPMKGHSHVYWYRQLPEEGLKFMVYLQKENIIDESGMPKERFSAEFPKEGPSILRIQQVVRGDSAAYFCASSSALQGLGTEAFFGQGTRLTVV.

This clone showed up just a few times. This sequence joins TRBV19 and TRBJ1-1; perhaps TRBD1 as D (6 bases). Trimming stripped 4 bases from V and 0 bases from J, with 9 bases between. Germline CDR1 and CDR2: LNHDA and SQIVND (reference sequence). This CDR3 is 14 amino acids long. CDR3 nucleotide sequence: TGTGCCAGTAGTACCTGGACAGTGAACACTGAAGCTTTCTTT. Translated, it gives CASSTWTVNTEAFF.

The chain is built from TRBV13 and TRBJ1-5, with D unresolved. Germline V lookup: CDR1 PRHDT, CDR2 FYEKMQ (reference sequence). The CDR3 has 13 amino acids. Trimming shortened V by 3 bases and J by 2 bases, and 5 bases separated the two germline ends. This CDR3 is CASSFGGNQPQHF. CDR3 sequence (DNA): TGTGCCAGCAGCTTCGGGGGCAATCAGCCCCAGCATTTT.

The chain links TRBV20-1 to TRBJ1-5; D is perhaps TRBD1 (5 bases). Trimming shortened V by 3 bases and J by 5 bases, and 11 bases separated the two germline ends. The CDR3 covers 13 residues. Germline V CDR1 and CDR2: DFQATT, SNEGSKA (reference sequence). The chain's CDR3 is CSASQGRDQPQHF. The CDR3 DNA sequence: TGCAGTGCTAGTCAGGGTAGAGATCAGCCCCAGCATTTT.

The chain joins TRBV6-5 to TRBJ2-1; a weak D match, TRBD2 (6 bases). Germline V gives CDR1 MNHEY, CDR2 SVGAGI. Trimming took 7 bases from V and 4 from J, leaving 8 bases between them. This CDR3 is 12 amino acids long. The CDR3 DNA reads as TGTGCCAGCATTGGGGGGTACAATGAGCAGTTCTTC. It specifies CASIGGYNEQFF.

The chain is built from TRBV6-1 and TRBJ2-7; TRBD2 matches at 8 bases. The CDR3 contains 14 residues. Trimming removed 2 bases from V and 3 bases from J; junction bases left unmatched: 3. Germline assignment: CDR1 MNHNS and CDR2 SASEGT. The CDR3 reads CASSEISGSYEQYF. Written as DNA, the CDR3 is TGTGCCAGCAGTGAAATAAGCGGGAGCTACGAGCAGTACTTC.

The chain recombines TRBV14 with TRBJ1-1, with D unresolved. The V gene's germline CDR1 is SGHDN and CDR2 FVKESK. This CDR3 spans 13 amino acids. Trimming shortened V by 6 bases and J by 0 bases, and 8 bases separated the two germline ends. The CDR3: CASRLQLNTEAFF. The CDR3 nucleotides are TGTGCCAGCAGGTTACAGCTGAACACTGAAGCTTTCTTT.

The rearrangement joins TRBV7-6 to TRBJ1-3; D uncertain. The germline V gene encodes CDR1 SGHVS and CDR2 FNYEAQ. Trimming left V 2 bases short and J 0 bases short, with 14 bases between. This CDR3 comprises 17 residues. CDR3 sequence reads: CASSLFSSGASGNTIYF. CDR3 coding DNA: TGTGCCAGCAGCTTATTCTCGAGCGGAGCCTCTGGAAACACCATATATTTT.

The J gene is TRBJ2-3, the V gene TRBV9; TRBD2 agrees at 8 bases. Unmatched junction bases numbered 2, after V lost 0 bases and J lost 2 bases. Germline V gene sequence: CDR1 SGDLS, CDR2 YYNGEE. The CDR3 spans 15 residues. The CDR3 DNA follows: TGTGCCAGCAGCGTAGCGGGGGGGGTCACAGATACGCAGTATTTT. Protein sequence: CASSVAGGVTDTQYF. The full variable domain, completed using reference TRBV9 and TRBJ2-3, is DSGVTQTPKHLITATGQRVTLRCSPRSGDLSVYWYQQSLDQGLQFLIQYYNGEERAKGNILERFSAQQFPDLHSELNLSSLELGDSALYFCASSVAGGVTDTQYFGPGTRLTVL.